This is a list of T cell receptor beta chains from one sample in a study of blood T cells in healthy people across ages. MiXCR was run by TCRdb on the 5' RACE reads, yielding one entry per CDR3 protein. The sample records around 900,000 distinct CDR3 sequences, under 35% being singletons. Sequences were obtained from blood. The receptors were gathered from a woman at least 80 years old in good health. CDR3s include the opening cysteine and the closing phenylalanine or tryptophan. The D gene is left open where the match is weak. Not every row has a clone size; where given, it reads once, few, many or a size class.

many,TRBV7-2,TRBD2,TRBJ2-1,CASSLGGLAVEQFF,TGTGCCAGCAGCCTAGGGGGACTAGCGGTTGAGCAGTTCTTC
NA,TRBV6-2/TRBV6-3,NA,TRBJ1-6,CASSYSNIGQRNSPPHF,TGTGCCAGCAGTTACTCGAATATAGGCCAGAGAAATTCACCCCCCCACTTT
NA,TRBV5-1,NA,TRBJ1-1,CAGSARQVNTEAFF,TGCGCCGGCAGCGCCCGACAGGTTAACACTGAAGCTTTCTTT
few,TRBV6-6,TRBD1,TRBJ1-2,CASCGTGGSIGYTF,TGTGCCAGCTGCGGGACAGGGGGCTCTATTGGCTACACCTTC
NA,TRBV24-1,TRBD2,TRBJ2-1,CATSDAGSKAGAYNEQFF,TGTGCCACCAGTGATGCGGGCAGTAAAGCGGGGGCCTACAATGAGCAGTTCTTC
few,TRBV20-1,NA,TRBJ1-2,CSATDPNQGPYGYTF,TGCAGTGCTACAGATCCGAACCAGGGACCCTATGGCTACACCTTC
NA,TRBV14,NA,TRBJ2-3,CASSQDLMWTAASTDTQYF,TGTGCCAGCAGCCAAGATCTTATGTGGACGGCAGCTAGCACAGATACGCAGTATTTT
many,TRBV7-2,TRBD1,TRBJ1-1,CASSLGTGGPNTEAFF,TGTGCCAGCAGCTTAGGGACAGGGGGGCCCAACACTGAAGCTTTCTTT
NA,TRBV15,NA,TRBJ1-1,CATSRGSLGGTEAFF,TGTGCCACCAGCAGAGGATCCCTGGGGGGGACTGAAGCTTTCTTT
many,TRBV5-1,NA,TRBJ1-2,CASSLAEGANYGYTF,TGCGCCAGCAGCTTGGCCGAGGGGGCTAACTATGGCTACACCTTC
NA,TRBV18,NA,TRBJ1-1,CASSPGVRQNTEAFF,TGTGCCAGCTCACCGGGGGTGAGACAGAACACTGAAGCTTTCTTT
few,TRBV10-2,NA,TRBJ2-7,CASSEVLFAPQTYEQYF,TGCGCCAGCAGTGAGGTCCTGTTTGCCCCCCAAACGTACGAGCAGTACTTC
NA,TRBV7-2,NA,TRBJ1-2,CASSPTDTGYGYTF,TGTGCCAGCAGCCCTACAGATACGGGCTATGGCTACACCTTC
many,TRBV4-3,NA,TRBJ2-3,CASSQDGFATDTQYF,TGCGCCAGCAGCCAAGATGGATTCGCGACAGATACGCAGTATTTT
NA,TRBV30,TRBD1,TRBJ2-3,CAWRRVDRTDTQYF,TGTGCCTGGAGGAGGGTGGACAGGACAGATACGCAGTATTTT
many,TRBV7-2,NA,TRBJ2-3,CASSSAPGTDTQYF,TGTGCCAGCAGCTCAGCCCCCGGGACAGATACGCAGTATTTT
many,TRBV4-2,NA,TRBJ2-1,CASSQDRGSSYNEQFF,TGTGCCAGCAGCCAAGACCGGGGGAGCTCCTACAATGAGCAGTTCTTC
few,TRBV7-8,NA,TRBJ1-1,CASSLNRASVEAFF,TGTGCCAGCAGCTTGAATCGGGCATCGGTAGAAGCTTTCTTT
many,TRBV7-6,TRBD2,TRBJ2-1,CASSDSGDGTINNEQFF,TGTGCCAGCAGCGATTCCGGGGACGGGACTATTAACAATGAGCAGTTCTTC
NA,TRBV18,TRBD1,TRBJ1-5,CASSPSTGGSGQPQHF,TGTGCCAGCTCACCATCGACAGGGGGCTCTGGGCAGCCCCAGCATTTT
few,TRBV30,TRBD1,TRBJ1-2,CAWSETGLNYGYTF,TGTGCCTGGAGCGAGACAGGGTTAAACTATGGCTACACCTTC
many,TRBV5-1,TRBD1,TRBJ2-3,CASSLGQGPSTDTQYF,TGCGCCAGCAGCTTAGGACAGGGACCTAGCACAGATACGCAGTATTTT
many,TRBV7-8,TRBD1,TRBJ2-7,CASSLRTGGAEEQYF,TGTGCCAGCAGCCTCCGGACAGGGGGCGCGGAAGAGCAGTACTTC
NA,TRBV11-2,NA,TRBJ2-2,CASSLGPTDTGELFF,TGTGCCAGCAGCTTAGGCCCAACCGACACCGGGGAGCTGTTTTTT
many,TRBV12-3/TRBV12-4,TRBD1,TRBJ2-1,CASSTQGALSKNEQFF,TGTGCCAGCAGTACACAGGGGGCGCTTAGTAAGAATGAGCAGTTCTTC
NA,TRBV5-1,TRBD1,TRBJ1-6,CASSLQGAGDSPLHF,TGCGCCAGCAGCTTACAGGGGGCGGGAGATTCACCCCTCCACTTT
NA,TRBV7-2,TRBD2,TRBJ2-1,CASSLVGGLASYNEQFF,TGTGCCAGCAGCTTAGTAGGGGGACTAGCCTCCTACAATGAGCAGTTCTTC
NA,TRBV18,NA,TRBJ2-7,CASSPRLGGPTYEQYF,TGTGCCAGCTCACCCCGCTTGGGGGGTCCTACCTACGAGCAGTACTTC
many,TRBV29-1,NA,TRBJ2-2,CSVVGPTNTGELFF,TGCAGCGTTGTGGGGCCCACGAACACCGGGGAGCTGTTTTTT
many,TRBV4-3,NA,TRBJ1-2,CASSYSREEGRYGYTF,TGCGCCAGCAGCTATTCCCGCGAGGAGGGGCGCTATGGCTACACCTTC
many,TRBV6-2/TRBV6-3,NA,TRBJ2-7,CASKGGTAVSEQYF,TGTGCCAGCAAGGGCGGGACAGCGGTCTCCGAGCAGTACTTC
many,TRBV2,NA,TRBJ2-7,CASRENIGYEQYF,TGTGCCAGCAGGGAAAACATAGGCTACGAGCAGTACTTC
NA,TRBV11-3,NA,TRBJ2-2,CASGKGANTGELFF,TGTGCCAGCGGGAAGGGCGCGAACACCGGGGAGCTGTTTTTT
many,TRBV20-1,NA,TRBJ2-3,CSASRTGKEDTQYF,TGCAGTGCTAGCCGAACAGGGAAGGAGGATACGCAGTATTTT
many,TRBV6-2/TRBV6-3,NA,TRBJ2-4,CASSYVQGKNIQYF,TGTGCCAGCAGTTACGTTCAGGGAAAAAACATTCAGTACTTC
few,TRBV18,TRBD1,TRBJ1-2,CASSPLSGQDYGYTF,TGTGCCAGCTCACCACTTTCGGGACAGGATTATGGCTACACCTTC
NA,TRBV7-2,NA,TRBJ1-2,CASSSRTVVNYGYTF,TGTGCCAGCAGCTCACGGACAGTTGTTAACTATGGCTACACCTTC
many,TRBV20-1,NA,TRBJ2-1,CSARLPGRNEQFF,TGCAGTGCTAGATTACCGGGAAGGAATGAGCAGTTCTTC
NA,TRBV10-3,NA,TRBJ2-5,CAISDHGLEQETQYF,TGTGCCATCAGTGACCACGGTCTGGAACAAGAGACCCAGTACTTC
NA,TRBV7-2,NA,TRBJ2-7,CASSFGVSSYEQYF,TGTGCCAGCAGCTTCGGAGTTAGCTCCTACGAGCAGTACTTC
NA,TRBV5-5,NA,TRBJ1-4,CASSAGRGGVGEKLFF,TGTGCCAGCAGCGCAGGGAGGGGCGGGGTTGGGGAAAAACTGTTTTTT
NA,TRBV5-4,NA,TRBJ1-5,CASSAGGGQPQHF,TGTGCCAGCAGTGCGGGGGGCGGTCAGCCCCAGCATTTT
NA,TRBV7-2,NA,TRBJ1-2,CASRQGTFGYTF,TGTGCCAGCAGGCAGGGTACGTTTGGCTACACCTTC
once,TRBV11-1,NA,TRBJ2-7,CASSPELDSYEQYF,TGTGCCAGCAGCCCCGAACTTGACTCCTACGAGCAGTACTTC
NA,TRBV7-2,NA,TRBJ2-7,CAKTGYEQYF,TGTGCCAAAACAGGCTACGAGCAGTACTTC
once,TRBV7-2,NA,TRBJ2-7,CASSLVTASQSSDNEQYF,TGTGCCAGCAGCTTAGTAACGGCCTCCCAGAGCTCCGACAATGAGCAGTACTTC
many,TRBV29-1,NA,TRBJ2-7,CSARKGPPAYEQYF,TGCAGCGCACGTAAAGGCCCACCCGCCTACGAGCAGTACTTC
NA,TRBV2,TRBD1,TRBJ2-3,CASKDRVTDTQYF,TGTGCCAGCAAAGACAGGGTAACAGATACGCAGTATTTT
many,TRBV7-9,NA,TRBJ1-2,CASSPTGRDGYTF,TGTGCCAGCAGCCCCACGGGGAGGGATGGCTACACCTTC
NA,TRBV4-2,NA,TRBJ2-7,CASGQDYTGYTYNEQYF,TGTGCCAGCGGCCAAGATTACACCGGTTATACCTACAATGAGCAGTACTTC
few,TRBV20-1,NA,TRBJ1-1,CSARGLQLNTEAFF,TGCAGTGCTAGAGGGTTACAATTGAACACTGAAGCTTTCTTT